The 24 T cell receptor beta chains below all came from one sample that was sequenced in a study of spatial heterogeneity in lung cancer. Overall study findings and caveats: For expanded intratumoral alpha and beta TCRs, counts tracked tumor mutation counts.

One entry per CDR3 protein, called by TCRdb with MiXCR from the 5' RACE reads. The table has approximately 12,000 distinct CDR3 sequences, about 12% seen once. The time point denotes: sample taken at primary tumor resection. No antigen has been identified for these receptors. Sequencing was performed on lung tumor tissue, taken at surgery. These receptors were obtained from a female donor with early-stage non-small cell lung cancer.

The sample holds many counts of this clonotype. The V call is TRBV14, the J call TRBJ2-2, with D uncertain. This CDR3 spans 11 amino acids. Germline V gene data show CDR1 as SGHDN and CDR2 as FVKESK. Trimming pared 8 bases from V and 4 bases from J, leaving 5 bases between. CDR3 protein: CASSTTGELFF. The CDR3 DNA reads as TGTGCCAGCTCGACCACCGGGGAGCTGTTTTTT.

This chain connects TRBV6-5 to TRBJ1-2; TRBD1 aligns across 8 bases. Germline values: CDR1 MNHEY, CDR2 SVGAGI. V shed 5 bases, J shed 4 bases, and the junction held 6 bases outside the gene matches. The CDR3 length is 14 residues. The CDR3 DNA reads TGTGCCAGCAGTACCACCGGGACAGGCTATGGCTACACCTTC. It is translated as CASSTTGTGYGYTF.

The chain couples TRBV20-1 to TRBJ2-1; D possibly corresponds to TRBD2 (6 bases). The V end lost 1 base, the J end lost 2 bases, and 9 bases lay between the germline ends. This CDR3 has 14 residues. CDR1 and CDR2 (germline): DFQATT, SNEGSKA (reference sequence). CDR3 region: CSARGLGPYNEQFF. The CDR3 nucleotides are TGCAGTGCTAGAGGACTAGGGCCCTACAATGAGCAGTTCTTC.

This clonotype was counted many times. The genes are TRBV5-1 and TRBJ2-3, with TRBD2 identical over 7 bases. The CDR3 loop spans 15 amino acids. Trimming removed 4 bases from V and 6 bases from J; junction bases left unmatched: 11. Per germline, CDR1 SGHRS and CDR2 YFSETQ. The CDR3 DNA reads TGCGCCAGCAGCCCTATGGGAGGGACCGCGGATACGCAGTATTTT. It translates to CASSPMGGTADTQYF.

This clonotype was observed at least ten times. This sequence joins TRBV7-3 and TRBJ1-5; a weak D match, TRBD1 (5 bases). In germline, CDR1 is SGHTA, CDR2 FQGTGA. The CDR3 spans 17 residues. V was clipped by 5 bases and J by 0 bases, with 17 bases between them. CDR3 DNA sequence: TGTGCCAGCAGCCCCCCTGGACATACCGATAGCAATCAGCCCCAGCATTTT. It codes for CASSPPGHTDSNQPQHF.

The chain carries TRBV29-1 and TRBJ2-3; 11 bases align to TRBD2. V shed 6 bases and J 2 bases; nucleotides not matched to a gene: 7. CDR3 length: 15 amino acids. Germline V CDR1 and CDR2: SQVTM, ANQGSEA. This chain's CDR3 is CSVVGLAGFTDTQYF. In DNA, the CDR3 is TGCAGCGTAGTTGGACTAGCGGGCTTCACAGATACGCAGTATTTT.

This chain joins TRBV6-2 or TRBV6-3 and TRBJ2-3; TRBD1 agrees at 10 bases. Trimming took 0 bases from V and 1 from J; bases not matched to a gene: 1. Germline lookup yields CDR1 MNHEY and CDR2 SVGEGT. The CDR3 has 16 residues. The CDR3 is CASSYSGTGGTDTQYF. Written as DNA, the CDR3 is TGTGCCAGCAGTTACTCCGGGACAGGGGGCACAGATACGCAGTATTTT.

This clonotype was counted many times. The chain joins TRBV5-1 to TRBJ2-5; 10 bases are a match to TRBD1. Trimming cost V 4 bases and J 5 bases; bases outside gene matches: 5. This CDR3 comprises 14 residues. Per the germline V gene, CDR1 is SGHRS and CDR2 is YFSETQ. CDR3 bases: TGCGCCAGCAGCCCGACAGGGGGCAGGGAGACCCAGTACTTC. Protein sequence: CASSPTGGRETQYF.

In DNA form, the CDR3 reads TGCAGCGTTGAATCGGCCGGAGCTTTCTTT. It yields the protein CSVESAGAFF. The chain couples TRBV29-1 to TRBJ1-1; no clear D. This CDR3 has 10 amino acids. Germline V gives CDR1 SQVTM, CDR2 ANQGSEA. Deletions cut 2 bases from V and 10 bases from J, with 8 bases between.

In its sample, this clonotype was seen many times. The J gene is TRBJ1-1, the V gene TRBV20-1, with TRBD1 matching over 9 bases. CDR1 and CDR2 (germline): DFQATT, SNEGSKA (reference sequence). The CDR3 consists of 15 residues. The V gene end was trimmed by 1 base and the J gene end by 1 base; junction bases not matched to a gene: 4. The CDR3 DNA is TGCAGTGCTAGAGCCACAGGGGGCTGGAACACTGAAGCTTTCTTT. It specifies CSARATGGWNTEAFF.

This clonotype was counted at least ten times. The chain has TRBV7-3 and TRBJ2-2, with D perhaps assigned TRBD1 or TRBD2 (5 bases each). V was clipped by 6 bases and J by 3 bases, with 20 bases between them. The CDR3 loop spans 17 amino acids. Germline CDR1 is SGHTA and CDR2 is FQGTGA. CDR3 bases: TGTGCCAGCAGTTTGGGACGGGTCATAAGGGACACCGGGGAGCTGTTTTTT. It encodes CASSLGRVIRDTGELFF.

There are many counts of this clonotype. The V gene is TRBV2, the J gene TRBJ2-3; no reliable D call. This CDR3 contains 13 residues. In germline, CDR1 is SNHLY, CDR2 FYNNEI. The ends were cut back, 8 bases at V and 3 bases at J, with 12 bases in the middle. The CDR3 sequence is CASGWATTDTQYF. CDR3 nucleotides: TGTGCCAGCGGGTGGGCTACTACAGATACGCAGTATTTT. Drawing the rest from reference TRBV2 and TRBJ2-3, the complete variable domain is EPEVTQTPSHQVTQMGQEVILRCVPISNHLYFYWYRQILGQKVEFLVSFYNNEISEKSEIFDDQFSVERPDGSNFTLKIRSTKLEDSAMYFCASGWATTDTQYFGPGTRLTVL.

This rearrangement joins TRBV29-1 to TRBJ2-7; D not resolved. This CDR3 region has 11 residues. With 7 bases removed from V and 2 bases from J, the gap between germline ends came to 9 bases. Germline CDR1 SQVTM, CDR2 ANQGSEA. The CDR3 DNA is TGCAGCGCACTCACGGCCTACGAGCAGTACTTC. This codes for CSALTAYEQYF.

At least ten counts were recorded for this clonotype. The chain carries TRBV7-2 and TRBJ2-5; no clear D. The ends were cut back, 1 base at V and 2 bases at J, with 5 bases in the middle. There are 13 residues in the CDR3. Germline CDR1 is SGHTA and CDR2 is FQGNSA. CDR3 in DNA: TGTGCCAGCAGCTTAGTGCTACAAGAGACCCAGTACTTC. Translated, it gives CASSLVLQETQYF.

The chain carries TRBV12-3 or TRBV12-4 and TRBJ2-1; D gene uncertain. Deletions cut 3 bases from V and 7 bases from J, with 4 bases between. This CDR3 is built from 11 residues. This CDR3 reads CASSLRNEQFF. The CDR3, as DNA: TGTGCCAGCAGTTTGAGGAATGAGCAGTTCTTC.

This clonotype has ten or more counts. This chain links TRBV5-8 with TRBJ1-2; TRBD1 agrees at 9 bases. The junction had 7 bases not matched to a gene; V was cut back by 0 bases and J by 4 bases. The CDR3 is made up of 16 amino acids. Germline CDR1 SGHTS, CDR2 YDEGEE. The CDR3: CASSLEMGTGPYGYTF. In DNA form, the CDR3 reads TGTGCCAGCAGCTTGGAGATGGGGACAGGGCCCTATGGCTACACCTTC.

Within the sample, this clonotype is medium-sized. The chain links TRBV27 to TRBJ1-5, with D perhaps TRBD1 (5 bases). V lost 5 bases to trimming and J lost 9 bases, with 14 bases between them. The CDR3 has 13 residues. Germline V CDR1 and CDR2: MNHEY, SMNVEV (reference sequence). The CDR3: CASSLDRVGPQHF. CDR3 nucleotide sequence: TGTGCCAGCAGTCTTGACAGAGTTGGGCCCCAGCATTTT.

A remark on this clonotype: A junction end diverges from the germline sequence, so it may reflect a read error. The V call is TRBV5-6, the J call TRBJ2-5; 14 bases agree with TRBD2. CDR1 and CDR2 (germline): SGHDT, YYEEEE. The CDR3 totals 15 residues. The CDR3 sequence is CSSSPGLAGAETQYF. CDR3 coding DNA: TGTTCCAGCAGCCCGGGACTAGCGGGAGCCGAGACCCAGTACTTC.

This clonotype has a count of ten or more. V is TRBV6-5 and J is TRBJ2-2; D is unresolved. Germline values: CDR1 MNHEY, CDR2 SVGAGI. This CDR3 contains 15 residues. Trimming stripped 0 bases from V and 3 bases from J, with 8 bases between. Written as DNA, the CDR3 is TGTGCCAGCAGTTACTCGGGCCGGGACACCGGGGAGCTGTTTTTT. It specifies CASSYSGRDTGELFF.

Notes on this clonotype: A much larger clone sits a single nucleotide away, making a read error possible. The chain has TRBV30 and TRBJ2-3, with D maybe TRBD2 (5 bases). The CDR3 has 14 residues. Trimming removed 2 bases at V and 6 bases at J, with 15 bases between. The germline gives CDR1 GTSNPN, CDR2 SVGIG (reference sequence). The CDR3 region is CAWSKTRAKDTQYF. DNA for the CDR3: TGTGCCTGGAGTAAAACGAGGGCGAAGGATACGCAGTATTTT.

This clonotype was seen many times. The CDR3 spells CASSVEDRAYNEQFF. DNA of the CDR3: TGTGCCAGCAGCGTAGAGGACAGGGCCTACAATGAGCAGTTCTTC. The rearrangement uses TRBV9 and TRBJ2-1, with 8 bases aligning to TRBD1. The CDR3 extends over 15 amino acids. V dropped 0 bases and J dropped 2; count of bases not matched to a gene: 1. Per germline, CDR1 SGDLS and CDR2 YYNGEE.

This clonotype showed up many times. CDR3 nucleotides: TGTGCCAGCAGCTTAGCGGTTTCGGACATGTCCTATGGCTACACCTTC. Amino acids: CASSLAVSDMSYGYTF. The chain employs TRBV7-2 and TRBJ1-2; weak D call: TRBD1 (5 bases). V lost 0 bases, J lost 4 bases, and 15 bases lay in between. The CDR3 has 16 residues. CDR1 is SGHTA and CDR2 is FQGNSA in the germline V gene.

The chain joins TRBV7-8 to TRBJ1-6; no definite D call. The length of the CDR3 is 16 residues. Germline CDR1 and CDR2: SGHVS and FQNEAQ. The V end was cut by 5 bases, the J end by 7 bases, with 18 bases between. CDR3 bases: TGTGCCAGCAGCCAAGAGGTTTCAGTCCAAAATTCACCCCTCCACTTT. This encodes CASSQEVSVQNSPLHF. The whole variable domain, filled in from reference TRBV7-8 and TRBJ1-6, reads GAGVSQSPRYKVAKRGQDVALRCDPISGHVSLFWYQQALGQGPEFLTYFQNEAQLDKSGLPSDRFFAERPEGSVSTLKIQRTQQEDSAVYLCASSQEVSVQNSPLHFGNGTRLTVT.

This clonotype was recorded at least ten times. The rearrangement links TRBV7-8 to TRBJ2-1; 7 positions agree with TRBD1. The germline V gene has CDR1 SGHVS and CDR2 FQNEAQ. With 1 base clipped from V and 8 bases from J, the junction kept 8 bases outside the gene matches. This CDR3 comprises 15 residues. CDR3 nucleotides: TGTGCCAGCAGCTTAGTAACAGGGGCAGGCCATGAGCAGTTCTTC. This gives the protein CASSLVTGAGHEQFF.